In its sample, the clone carrying this T cell receptor (beta chain) was seen once. No antigen is known for it. Those who donated were healthy bone marrow donors. This record belongs to a study of cytomegalovirus exposure and HLA in healthy donors. Study-level information: There were under 140 million unique TCR beta sequences, drawn from 150 million to 200 million T cells, in an earlier analysis. Genetic ancestry analysis placed under 90% of the 398 donors that were genotyped in the Caucasian-associated cluster.

Researchers ran the PCR with 60 Vbeta and 13 Jbeta primers. Sequencing was performed with immunoSEQ multiplex PCR; in TCRdb, only in-frame clones are kept and a portion is missing. Of 150,000 to 200,000 clones listed, about 85% are singletons. Germline V CDR1 and CDR2: LNHDA, SQIVND (reference sequence). This CDR3 is built from 13 residues. General study points: In vitro testing confirmed three CMV-associated chains as specific for CMV antigens.

The V and J genes are TRBV19 and TRBJ2-5; TRBD2 agrees at 10 bases. The end of the DNA is better explained by TRBJ2-7, so the J call may be wrong. The specimen was PBMCs. The sequence derives from a woman in her 50s in good health and CMV-seronegative. The CDR3 is CASSLAGAGEQYF. The CDR3 DNA follows: TGTGCCAGTAGCCTAGCGGGAGCTGGCGAGCAGTACTTC.